Following are 26 T cell receptor beta chains from one sample sequenced in a study of blood T cell repertoires in COVID-19. Profiling relied on immunoSEQ multiplex PCR, and the TCRdb table lists in-frame clones only, not all of them. Altogether about 100,000 clones are present, 80% to 95% being singletons, with the ten largest covering approximately 5.1%. The material sequenced was peripheral blood. These receptors came from a man between 70 and 80 years old with acute or convalescent COVID-19.

This chain uses TRBV4-2 with TRBJ2-1; D may be TRBD2 (5 bases). This CDR3 is built from 13 residues. Trimming removed 2 bases from V and 7 bases from J, with 9 bases in between. In germline, CDR1 is LGHNA, CDR2 YNFKEQ. In DNA form, the CDR3 reads TGTGCCAGCAGCCAACCACTAGTGAATGAGCAGTTCTTC. It specifies CASSQPLVNEQFF.

This chain joins TRBV19 and TRBJ1-3, with D possibly being TRBD1 (6 bases). Trimming cost V 7 bases and J 0 bases, with 13 bases left between them. The V gene's germline CDR1 is LNHDA and CDR2 SQIVND (reference sequence). The CDR3 loop spans 15 amino acids. The CDR3 DNA is TGTGCCAGTACCCTACAGGGTTCCTCTGGAAACACCATATATTTT. This sequence encodes CASTLQGSSGNTIYF. Based on the CDR3 plus reference TRBV19 and TRBJ1-3, the full variable domain is DGGITQSPKYLFRKEGQNVTLSCEQNLNHDAMYWYRQDPGQGLRLIYYSQIVNDFQKGDIAEGYSVSREKKESFPLTVTSAQKNPTAFYLCASTLQGSSGNTIYFGEGSWLTVV.

The rearrangement joins TRBV6-5 to TRBJ1-4; 7 bases match TRBD1. The CDR3 has 15 amino acids. The ends lost 5 bases at V and 7 bases at J; junction bases unmatched: 10. Germline V gene lookup returns CDR1 MNHEY and CDR2 SVGAGI. The CDR3 DNA reads as TGTGCCAGCAGTCCATCTGACAGGGCTTTTGAAAAACTGTTTTTT. Protein product: CASSPSDRAFEKLFF.

The V call is TRBV7-8, the J call TRBJ2-6, with D perhaps TRBD1 (5 bases). The CDR3 length is 17 residues. Deletions cut 2 bases from V and 0 bases from J, with 11 bases between. The V gene's germline CDR1 is SGHVS and CDR2 FQNEAQ. The CDR3 DNA reads as TGTGCCAGCAGCTTACGCCGCCAGGGCTCTGGGGCCAACGTCCTGACTTTC. This encodes CASSLRRQGSGANVLTF.

The CDR3 bases are TGTGCCAGCAGTGAAAGAATGGGGCGAAATTCACCCCTCCACTTT. It translates to CASSERMGRNSPLHF. The chain links TRBV6-1 to TRBJ1-6; maybe TRBD1 (5 bases). V lost 2 bases, J lost 7 bases, and 12 bases lay in between. Germline loops: CDR1 MNHNS, CDR2 SASEGT. CDR3 length: 15 amino acids.

V usage is TRBV20-1 and J usage is TRBJ1-2; D is unresolved. V lost 3 bases to trimming and J lost 2 bases, with 7 bases between them. From germline, CDR1 is DFQATT and CDR2 SNEGSKA (reference sequence). The CDR3 covers 12 residues. The chain's CDR3 is CSASLENYGYTF. As DNA, the CDR3 is TGCAGTGCTAGTCTGGAGAACTATGGCTACACCTTC.

The V and J genes are TRBV7-8 and TRBJ2-3; TRBD2 agrees at 14 bases. Losses at the gene ends were 5 bases for V and 5 bases for J; bases not matched to a gene: 6. This CDR3 is built from 16 residues. Germline loops: CDR1 SGHVS, CDR2 FQNEAQ. CDR3 bases: TGTGCCAGCAGCCCATGGACTAGCGGGGGGTTAGATACGCAGTATTTT. This translates into CASSPWTSGGLDTQYF.

The J gene is TRBJ1-6, the V gene TRBV7-9; tentatively, D is TRBD1 (5 bases). The CDR3 length is 14 residues. The V gene lost 3 bases and the J gene lost 7 bases, with 10 bases spanning the gap. CDR1 and CDR2 (germline): SEHNR, FQNEAQ (reference sequence). The CDR3 spells CASSFRQGNSPLHF. The DNA of the CDR3 is TGTGCCAGCAGCTTTAGGCAGGGAAATTCACCCCTCCACTTT.

The chain has TRBV6-5 and TRBJ1-2; D unresolved. The CDR3 loop spans 16 amino acids. Trimming stripped 0 bases from V and 4 bases from J, with 15 bases between. Germline assignment: CDR1 MNHEY and CDR2 SVGAGI. The CDR3, as DNA: TGTGCCAGCAGTTACTCCCCCGGGAGCGGTTCCTATGGCTACACCTTC. Residues: CASSYSPGSGSYGYTF.

The chain couples TRBV6-5 to TRBJ2-7; possible D gene TRBD1, 5 bases. The germline V and J ends were trimmed by 6 bases and 3 bases, with 18 bases remaining between them. This CDR3 spans 15 amino acids. The germline V gene encodes CDR1 MNHEY and CDR2 SVGAGI. The CDR3, as DNA: TGTGCCAGCAGAAACACGAGGCGCCAGGGCTACGAGCAGTACTTC. Its protein product is CASRNTRRQGYEQYF.

V is TRBV25-1 and J is TRBJ2-1, with TRBD2 identical over 7 bases. This CDR3 is built from 14 residues. In germline, CDR1 is MGHDK, CDR2 SYGVNS. J gave up 8 bases and V 4 bases, and 8 bases lay outside the gene matches. This CDR3 reads CASSAQRGWDEQFF. CDR3 DNA sequence: TGTGCCAGCAGTGCCCAGCGGGGCTGGGATGAGCAGTTCTTC. The whole variable domain, filled in from reference TRBV25-1 and TRBJ2-1, reads EADIYQTPRYLVIGTGKKITLECSQTMGHDKMYWYQQDPGMELHLIHYSYGVNSTEKGDLSSESTVSRIRTEHFPLTLESARPSHTSQYLCASSAQRGWDEQFFGPGTRLTVL.

The chain employs TRBV7-6 and TRBJ1-1; tentative D call: TRBD1 (6 bases). V was clipped by 5 bases and J by 4 bases, with 11 bases between them. The CDR3 is made up of 13 amino acids. Germline CDR1 SGHVS, CDR2 FNYEAQ. The CDR3 region has the DNA TGTGCCAGCAGCCGTACAGGGAGCACTGAAGCTTTCTTT. Amino acids: CASSRTGSTEAFF. Full variable domain (rest looked up from reference TRBV7-6 and TRBJ1-1): GAGVSQSPRYKVTKRGQDVALRCDPISGHVSLYWYRQALGQGPEFLTYFNYEAQQDKSGLPNDRFSAERPEGSISTLTIQRTEQRDSAMYRCASSRTGSTEAFFGQGTRLTVV.

The V call is TRBV6-2 or TRBV6-3, the J call TRBJ2-7, with 8 nucleotides matching TRBD2. The germline V gene encodes CDR1 MNHEY and CDR2 SVGEGT. The CDR3 is 15 amino acids. V lost 0 bases and J lost 9; bases outside the gene matches: 10. The CDR3 loop is CASSYSQSGRTGQYF. The CDR3 nucleotides read TGTGCCAGCAGTTACTCCCAGAGCGGGAGAACCGGGCAGTACTTC.

CDR3 coding DNA: TGTGCCACCAACTTTTATGTCCCGGGGATAAGGGCCATGAACACTGAAGCTTTCTTT. Protein product: CATNFYVPGIRAMNTEAFF. The chain combines TRBV15 with TRBJ1-1; D remains ambiguous. The germline gives CDR1 LNHNV, CDR2 YYDKDF (reference sequence). CDR3 length equals 19 residues. Trimming shortened V by 7 bases and J by 0 bases, and 27 bases separated the two germline ends.

The chain carries TRBV18 and TRBJ1-2; a weak D match, TRBD1 (5 bases). CDR1 is KGHSH, CDR2 LQKENI, per germline. This CDR3 spans 15 amino acids. V lost 3 bases, J lost 4 bases, and 15 bases lay in between. CDR3 sequence (DNA): TGTGCCAGCTCACCCCGGTCCAGGGATACCTATGGCTACACCTTC. This encodes CASSPRSRDTYGYTF.

V is TRBV18 and J is TRBJ1-6; the D is unclear. Deletions cut 6 bases from V and 7 bases from J, with 7 bases between. The CDR3 has 12 residues. In germline, CDR1 is KGHSH, CDR2 LQKENI. The DNA for the CDR3 is TGTGCCAGCTCTGACGGGAATTCACCCCTCCACTTT. Its protein product is CASSDGNSPLHF.

The chain links TRBV3-1 (or the pseudogene TRBV3-2) to TRBJ1-4, with 8 positions matching TRBD1. Germline V gives CDR1 LGHDT, CDR2 YNNKEL (reference sequence). There are 16 residues in the CDR3. V lost 4 bases and J lost 6; bases outside the gene matches: 10. The DNA of the CDR3 is TGTGCCAGCAGCCCCCATGGGGCAGGGGGCGATGAAAAACTGTTTTTT. This sequence encodes CASSPHGAGGDEKLFF.

The chain couples TRBV27 to TRBJ1-6; a weak D match, TRBD1 (5 bases). Germline V gives CDR1 MNHEY, CDR2 SMNVEV (reference sequence). V lost 2 bases, J lost 9 bases, and 11 bases lay in between. The CDR3 sequence is 14 residues long. For the CDR3, the DNA is TGTGCCAGCAGTTTAAGGGCAGGGATTTCACCCCTCCACTTT. As protein: CASSLRAGISPLHF.

This clone was seen just once. The V call is TRBV5-1, the J call TRBJ2-7, with D unclear. The CDR3 loop spans 13 amino acids. Trimming took off 0 bases at V and 5 bases at J, with 9 bases between the two ends. CDR1 and CDR2 from the germline V gene are SGHRS and YFSETQ. The CDR3: CASSLGSTHEQYF. CDR3 nucleotide sequence: TGCGCCAGCAGCTTGGGTAGTACTCACGAGCAGTACTTC.

This clone was seen once. This rearrangement joins TRBV19 to TRBJ2-3; D gene unclear. The CDR3 totals 14 residues. V lost 6 bases and J lost 0, with 10 bases in between. CDR1 LNHDA and CDR2 SQIVND come from the germline V gene (reference sequence). The CDR3, as DNA: TGTGCCAGTAGATTTGCGACTAGCACAGATACGCAGTATTTT. It specifies CASRFATSTDTQYF.

V and J are TRBV5-1 and TRBJ1-1, with D possibly matching TRBD1 (6 bases). Germline V CDR1 and CDR2: SGHRS, YFSETQ. CDR3 length: 15 residues. V was clipped by 6 bases and J by 5 bases, with 20 bases between them. The CDR3 here is CASTQAGGAGTEAFF. The CDR3 region has the DNA TGCGCCAGCACTCAGGCGGGGGGCGCAGGTACTGAAGCTTTCTTT.

There are a few counts of this clone. This chain links TRBV10-3 with TRBJ2-7; D gene uncertain. The germline V gene has CDR1 ENHRY and CDR2 SYGVKD. Trimming removed 5 bases from V and 1 base from J, with 9 bases in between. The length of the CDR3 is 13 residues. The CDR3 reads CAISRFESYEQYF. The CDR3 region has the DNA TGTGCCATCAGTAGATTTGAGTCCTACGAGCAGTACTTC.

For the CDR3, the DNA is TGTGCCAGCAGTTACTGGACTGGTAAAACAGAGACCCAGTACTTC. Translated: CASSYWTGKTETQYF. The chain combines TRBV6-5 with TRBJ2-5; tentatively, D is TRBD2 (5 bases). CDR1 is MNHEY and CDR2 is SVGAGI in the germline V gene. V lost 1 base and J 4 bases, leaving 13 bases between the germline ends. CDR3 length: 15 residues.

This chain connects TRBV11-2 to TRBJ2-7, with D hard to call. The CDR3 consists of 14 residues. The ends were cut back, 2 bases at V and 4 bases at J, with 12 bases in the middle. Germline V lookup: CDR1 SGHAT, CDR2 FQNNGV. This CDR3 is CASSLSGTSYEQYF. CDR3 nucleotide sequence: TGTGCCAGCAGCTTATCAGGCACCAGTTACGAGCAGTACTTC.

The CDR3 reads CASSLGQISQPQHF. The DNA of the CDR3 is TGTGCCAGCAGCCTCGGACAAATCTCTCAGCCCCAGCATTTT. This rearrangement joins TRBV3-1 (or the pseudogene TRBV3-2) to TRBJ1-5, with D possibly TRBD1 on 5 matching bases. Looked up from germline, CDR1 is LGHDT and CDR2 is YNNKEL (reference sequence). V was clipped by 4 bases and J by 6 bases, with 13 bases between them. The CDR3 is 14 amino acids.

The V and J genes are TRBV18 and TRBJ1-4, with 8 bases fitting TRBD1. There are 16 residues in the CDR3. Germline assignment: CDR1 KGHSH and CDR2 LQKENI. With 2 bases clipped from V and 5 bases from J, the junction kept 7 bases outside the gene matches. The CDR3 protein is CASSPTRTGSNEKLFF. For the CDR3, the DNA is TGTGCCAGCTCACCAACAAGGACAGGGTCGAATGAAAAACTGTTTTTT.